Below are 13 T cell receptor beta chains sequenced from a single sample in a study of shared clonotypes between healthy human individuals. The data were produced by immunoSEQ multiplex PCR, yet TCRdb's version contains in-frame clones alone and is incomplete. The table includes nearly 750,000 clones, approximately 72% detected once. What was sequenced was memory CD4+ T cells sorted from blood. The subset here: CD45RA-negative fraction. Receptor source: a woman aged 25-40 years in good health.

This clone was counted a single time. Within the sample, other DNA sequences also encode this same CDR3. V gene TRBV11-2 combines with J gene TRBJ2-3; 8 bases line up with TRBD1. The CDR3 is 14 amino acids. Per the germline V gene, CDR1 is SGHAT and CDR2 is FQNNGV. After removal of 3 bases from V and 4 bases from J, the junction contained 3 bases not matched to a gene. CDR3 in amino acids: CASSFLQGADTQYF. The CDR3 nucleotides are TGTGCCAGCAGCTTTTTACAGGGGGCAGATACGCAGTATTTT.

On this clone: This sample includes further DNA sequences coding for the same CDR3. The chain carries TRBV5-4 and TRBJ2-4, with no clear D. V lost 0 bases and J 0 bases, leaving 4 bases between the germline ends. CDR1 is SGHNT, CDR2 YYREEE, per germline (reference sequence). The CDR3 is 14 residues long. CDR3 DNA: TGTGCCAGCAGCTTGGGGGGAGCCAAAAACATTCAGTACTTC. Amino acid sequence: CASSLGGAKNIQYF.

The chain combines TRBV2 with TRBJ1-5, with 9 nucleotides matching TRBD1. CDR3 length: 17 residues. Looked up from germline, CDR1 is SNHLY and CDR2 is FYNNEI. The V gene end was trimmed by 5 bases and the J gene end by 0 bases; junction bases not matched to a gene: 8. CDR3 sequence: CASSKTGGPPSNQPQHF. CDR3 DNA sequence: TGTGCCAGCAGTAAAACAGGGGGCCCCCCTAGCAATCAGCCCCAGCATTTT.

This chain uses TRBV27 with TRBJ2-2, with D maybe TRBD2 (5 bases). In germline, CDR1 is MNHEY, CDR2 SMNVEV (reference sequence). V was cut by 10 bases and J by 7 bases, with 13 bases left in between. This CDR3 contains 12 residues. CDR3 sequence (DNA): TGTGCCACCAATGGAGGAATCGGGGAGCTGTTTTTT. Translated: CATNGGIGELFF.

This chain links TRBV28 with TRBJ1-2; no definite D call. There are 19 residues in the CDR3. The germline V and J ends were trimmed by 5 bases and 3 bases, with 28 bases remaining between them. CDR1 and CDR2 (germline): MDHEN, SYDVKM. The CDR3 coding sequence is TGTGCCAGCAGTAATGCTCTGGGGATACAATTCACCGGATACTATGGCTACACCTTC. It specifies CASSNALGIQFTGYYGYTF.

This clone was detected ten times or more. Other DNA sequences within the sample encode an identical CDR3. The genes are TRBV15 and TRBJ2-7, with 8 bases fitting TRBD2. The CDR3 is 16 amino acids. V was pared by 0 bases and J by 3 bases, with 7 bases of the junction left unmatched. The germline CDR1 and CDR2 sequences are LNHNV and YYDKDF (reference sequence). As DNA, the CDR3 is TGTGCCACCAGCAGAGATTTAGCGGGGACCTTCTACGAGCAGTACTTC. This gives the protein CATSRDLAGTFYEQYF.

The chain combines TRBV4-2 with TRBJ1-4, with D unclear. CDR3 length: 14 amino acids. The V and J ends lost 4 bases and 5 bases respectively, with 11 bases between them. Germline V gene sequence: CDR1 LGHNA, CDR2 YNFKEQ. CDR3: CASSRRSDNEKLFF. The CDR3 bases are TGTGCCAGCAGCCGTAGGTCGGACAATGAAAAACTGTTTTTT.

V is TRBV27 and J is TRBJ2-3; 7 bases line up with TRBD1. The V gene end was trimmed by 2 bases and the J gene end by 4 bases; junction bases not matched to a gene: 3. The germline V gene encodes CDR1 MNHEY and CDR2 SMNVEV (reference sequence). CDR3 length: 14 residues. The CDR3 nucleotides are TGTGCCAGCAGTTTAGGGCAGGGGGCAGATACGCAGTATTTT. It codes for CASSLGQGADTQYF.

The chain employs TRBV18 and TRBJ1-4; D not certain. CDR3 length equals 13 residues. V gave up 0 bases and J gave up 7 bases, with 6 bases separating them. Germline lookup yields CDR1 KGHSH and CDR2 LQKENI. The CDR3 DNA reads as TGTGCCAGCTCACCACCGTCCCCTGAAAAACTGTTTTTT. Protein sequence: CASSPPSPEKLFF.

The gene calls are TRBV28 and TRBJ1-1; D uncertain. V lost 6 bases to trimming and J lost 4 bases, with 3 bases between them. The CDR3 runs to 10 residues. CDR1 MDHEN and CDR2 SYDVKM come from the germline V gene. CDR3 residues: CASRSTEAFF. The CDR3 DNA is TGTGCCAGCAGGTCCACTGAAGCTTTCTTT. The complete variable domain, with remaining parts taken from reference TRBV28 and TRBJ1-1, reads DVKVTQSSRYLVKRTGEKVFLECVQDMDHENMFWYRQDPGLGLRLIYFSYDVKMKEKGDIPEGYSVSREKKERFSLILESASTNQTSMYLCASRSTEAFFGQGTRLTVV.

The chain uses TRBV9 and TRBJ2-1; 9 bases line up with TRBD2. The trim removed 2 bases at V and 0 bases at J, leaving 9 bases unmatched. The CDR3 extends over 18 amino acids. Germline V gene sequence: CDR1 SGDLS, CDR2 YYNGEE. The DNA of the CDR3 is TGTGCCAGCAGCGTCACGTCGACTAGCGGCGGCTCCTACAATGAGCAGTTCTTC. Translation gives CASSVTSTSGGSYNEQFF.

The sample holds many counts of this clone. V is TRBV7-3 and J is TRBJ2-2; a possible D gene is TRBD1 (5 bases). V was cut by 3 bases and J by 6 bases, with 8 bases left in between. This CDR3 comprises 13 residues. CDR1 and CDR2 from the germline V gene are SGHTA and FQGTGA. The CDR3 coding sequence is TGTGCCAGCAGCTTCAGGGATCCCGGGGAGCTGTTTTTT. Protein product: CASSFRDPGELFF.

The chain has TRBV6-6 and TRBJ2-7; D could derive from TRBD1 or TRBD2 (6 bases each). The germline V gene encodes CDR1 MNHNY and CDR2 SVGAGI (reference sequence). With 8 bases removed from V and 5 bases from J, the gap between germline ends came to 22 bases. The CDR3 is 15 residues long. The CDR3 bases are TGTGCCAGCTCCTATTGGTCAGGGGAGGTCGACGAGCAGTACTTC. Residues: CASSYWSGEVDEQYF.